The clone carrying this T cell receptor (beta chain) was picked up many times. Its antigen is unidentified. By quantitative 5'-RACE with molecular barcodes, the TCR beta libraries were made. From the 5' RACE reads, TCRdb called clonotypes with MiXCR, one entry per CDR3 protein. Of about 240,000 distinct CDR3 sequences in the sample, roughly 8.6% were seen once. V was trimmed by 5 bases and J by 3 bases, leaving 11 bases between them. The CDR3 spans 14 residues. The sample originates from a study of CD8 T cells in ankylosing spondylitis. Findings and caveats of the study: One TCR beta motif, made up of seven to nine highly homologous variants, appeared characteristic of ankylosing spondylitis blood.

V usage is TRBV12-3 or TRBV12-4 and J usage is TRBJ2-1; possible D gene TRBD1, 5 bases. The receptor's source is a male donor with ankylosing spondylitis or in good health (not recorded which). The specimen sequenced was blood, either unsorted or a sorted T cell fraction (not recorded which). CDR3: CASSIRQRYNEQFF. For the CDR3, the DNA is TGTGCCAGCAGTATTAGACAGCGCTACAATGAGCAGTTCTTC.